A selection of T cell receptor beta chains follows, all from one sample in a study of cytomegalovirus exposure and HLA in healthy donors. Sequenced by immunoSEQ multiplex PCR; TCRdb stores in-frame clones only, minus some. This repertoire shows 150,000 to 200,000 clones, approximately 82% found once; its top ten account for 4% to 5.5%. Sequencing was carried out using PBMCs. The receptor set was obtained from a male donor in good health and CMV-seronegative. Each CDR3 is given with its conserved first and last residue. The order of the fields is J gene, clone size, D gene, V gene, CDR3 DNA, CDR3 protein. D genes are given only for firm matches. The size field is filled for only some rows; it gives once, few, many or a size class.

j_gene: TRBJ1-1
abundance: -
d_gene: -
v_gene: TRBV12-5
CDR3nt: TGTGCTAGTGCTGGGGTTGGAGGAGGGTCCACTGAAGCTTTCTTT
CDR3aa: CASAGVGGGSTEAFF

j_gene: TRBJ2-7
abundance: -
d_gene: TRBD1
v_gene: TRBV7-9
CDR3nt: TGTGCCAGCAGCTCGGGACAGGTCCCCTACGAGCAGTACTTC
CDR3aa: CASSSGQVPYEQYF

j_gene: TRBJ1-4
abundance: few
d_gene: -
v_gene: TRBV4-1
CDR3nt: TGCGCCAGCAGCCAATTCGTCGGACAGACTAATGAAAAACTGTTTTTT
CDR3aa: CASSQFVGQTNEKLFF

j_gene: TRBJ1-4
abundance: -
d_gene: TRBD1
v_gene: TRBV18
CDR3nt: TGTGCCAGCTCACCACCGGGACAGGGGGTTGACGGACTGTTTTTT
CDR3aa: CASSPPGQGVDGLFF

j_gene: TRBJ1-5
abundance: few
d_gene: TRBD1
v_gene: TRBV28
CDR3nt: TGTGCCACCGTAACCCGGACAGGGATAAATCAGCCCCAGCATTTT
CDR3aa: CATVTRTGINQPQHF

j_gene: TRBJ2-4
abundance: -
d_gene: TRBD2
v_gene: TRBV19
CDR3nt: TGTGCCAGTAGCAGGAGACTAGCGGGAGAACCTGGAGCCAAAAACATTCAGTACTTC
CDR3aa: CASSRRLAGEPGAKNIQYF

j_gene: TRBJ1-4
abundance: -
d_gene: -
v_gene: TRBV5-1
CDR3nt: TGCGCCAGCAGCTTGGGGTTTACATCGGGGTCGGGGGAAAAACTGTTTTTT
CDR3aa: CASSLGFTSGSGEKLFF

j_gene: TRBJ2-3
abundance: once
d_gene: -
v_gene: TRBV5-1
CDR3nt: TGCGCCAGCAGCAACCAGGGGTTGGTCACAGATACGCAGTATTTT
CDR3aa: CASSNQGLVTDTQYF

j_gene: TRBJ2-3
abundance: -
d_gene: TRBD1
v_gene: TRBV7-9
CDR3nt: TGTGCCAGCAGCCCCGGGACAGCCACAGATACGCAGTATTTT
CDR3aa: CASSPGTATDTQYF

j_gene: TRBJ1-5
abundance: -
d_gene: TRBD1
v_gene: TRBV19
CDR3nt: TGTGCCAGTAGCAGGGGGCGGGTTCGCAATCAGCCCCAGCATTTT
CDR3aa: CASSRGRVRNQPQHF

j_gene: TRBJ1-1
abundance: -
d_gene: -
v_gene: TRBV13
CDR3nt: TGTGCCAGCATAGAATTCGGGTGGGGCACAATGAACACTGAAGCTTTCTTT
CDR3aa: CASIEFGWGTMNTEAFF

j_gene: TRBJ2-5
abundance: -
d_gene: TRBD1
v_gene: TRBV6-6
CDR3nt: TGTGCCAGCAGTTACCCCGGACAGGAAGAGACCCAGTACTTC
CDR3aa: CASSYPGQEETQYF

j_gene: TRBJ2-7
abundance: -
d_gene: TRBD2
v_gene: TRBV2
CDR3nt: TGTGCCAGCAGTGGAGGGGTCGCGGGGGGCTACGAGCAGTACTTC
CDR3aa: CASSGGVAGGYEQYF

j_gene: TRBJ2-4
abundance: -
d_gene: TRBD2
v_gene: TRBV5-6
CDR3nt: TGTGCCAGCAGCTTGAGGACTAGCGGGTCGATAGCCAAAAACATTCAGTACTTC
CDR3aa: CASSLRTSGSIAKNIQYF

j_gene: TRBJ1-3
abundance: -
d_gene: -
v_gene: TRBV18
CDR3nt: TGTGCCAGCTCAGATACAGGAAACTCTGGAAACACCATATATTTT
CDR3aa: CASSDTGNSGNTIYF

j_gene: TRBJ1-2
abundance: few
d_gene: -
v_gene: TRBV7-7
CDR3nt: TGTGCCAGCAGCCCCTCAGGGGCTCAAGGCTACACCTTC
CDR3aa: CASSPSGAQGYTF

j_gene: TRBJ2-2
abundance: -
d_gene: TRBD1
v_gene: TRBV6-5
CDR3nt: TGTGCCAGCAAGGGACAGTCGAACACCGGGGAGCTGTTTTTT
CDR3aa: CASKGQSNTGELFF

j_gene: TRBJ1-2
abundance: -
d_gene: -
v_gene: TRBV5-8
CDR3nt: TGTGCCAGCAGCTCTTTAAACGCCCGGGGAGGCTATGGCTACACCTTC
CDR3aa: CASSSLNARGGYGYTF

j_gene: TRBJ1-6
abundance: -
d_gene: -
v_gene: TRBV20-1
CDR3nt: TGCAGTGCTAGAGGCGGATCACCCCTCCACTTT
CDR3aa: CSARGGSPLHF

j_gene: TRBJ1-1
abundance: few
d_gene: -
v_gene: TRBV25-1
CDR3nt: TGTGCCAGCAGCCGACACCCGAACACTGAAGCTTTCTTT
CDR3aa: CASSRHPNTEAFF

j_gene: TRBJ2-5
abundance: once
d_gene: TRBD1
v_gene: TRBV2
CDR3nt: TGTGCCAGTGACAGGGGAGGAGAGACCCAGTACTTC
CDR3aa: CASDRGGETQYF

j_gene: TRBJ1-4
abundance: -
d_gene: -
v_gene: TRBV30
CDR3nt: TGTGCCTGGAGTGGAGATGGGGGCTCGAGTGAAAAACTGTTTTTT
CDR3aa: CAWSGDGGSSEKLFF

j_gene: TRBJ1-2
abundance: -
d_gene: TRBD1
v_gene: TRBV6-5
CDR3nt: TGTGCCAGCAGAACCCAGGGGGCTAGTTATGGCTACACCTTC
CDR3aa: CASRTQGASYGYTF

j_gene: TRBJ2-5
abundance: -
d_gene: -
v_gene: TRBV6-5
CDR3nt: TGTGCCACCCGAGGTCCCGGCGGGGCAGAGACCCAGTACTTC
CDR3aa: CATRGPGGAETQYF

j_gene: TRBJ2-3
abundance: -
d_gene: -
v_gene: TRBV4-3
CDR3nt: TGCGCCAGCAGCAAAGATCCCGAACCGAGGGTCACAGATACGCAGTATTTT
CDR3aa: CASSKDPEPRVTDTQYF

j_gene: TRBJ2-1
abundance: -
d_gene: -
v_gene: TRBV15
CDR3nt: TGTGCCACCAGCAGCCTGGGACTTTACAATGAGCAGTTCTTC
CDR3aa: CATSSLGLYNEQFF

j_gene: TRBJ2-3
abundance: -
d_gene: TRBD2
v_gene: TRBV4-2
CDR3nt: TGTGCCAGCAGTCACCTGACTAGCGGGGTAGGCACAGATACGCAGTATTTT
CDR3aa: CASSHLTSGVGTDTQYF

j_gene: TRBJ2-3
abundance: -
d_gene: -
v_gene: TRBV7-9
CDR3nt: TGTGCCAGCAGCTTTGGTTACGGGGTAGGAAGGGATACGCAGTATTTT
CDR3aa: CASSFGYGVGRDTQYF

j_gene: TRBJ1-1
abundance: -
d_gene: -
v_gene: TRBV19
CDR3nt: TGTGCCAGTAGTATCTCCTGGAACACTGAAGCTTTCTTT
CDR3aa: CASSISWNTEAFF

j_gene: TRBJ2-7
abundance: once
d_gene: -
v_gene: TRBV7-9
CDR3nt: TGTGCCAGCAGACTACTCTTCGGGACATCCTACGAGCAGTACTTC
CDR3aa: CASRLLFGTSYEQYF

j_gene: TRBJ2-1
abundance: -
d_gene: TRBD1
v_gene: TRBV28
CDR3nt: TGTGCCAGCAGGCCTACAGCAGGGGGTTACAATGAGCAGTTCTTC
CDR3aa: CASRPTAGGYNEQFF

j_gene: TRBJ2-1
abundance: once
d_gene: TRBD2
v_gene: TRBV11-2
CDR3nt: TGTGCCAGCAGCTTAAGCGGGAGCTGGGGCAATGAGCAGTTCTTC
CDR3aa: CASSLSGSWGNEQFF

j_gene: TRBJ2-7
abundance: -
d_gene: -
v_gene: TRBV6-1
CDR3nt: TGTGCCAGCACCCCGGACAGCACCTACGAGCAGTACTTC
CDR3aa: CASTPDSTYEQYF

j_gene: TRBJ2-7
abundance: once
d_gene: TRBD1
v_gene: TRBV6-6
CDR3nt: TGTGCCAGCAGTTCCCGGGACAGCCCGCTTTGGCAGTACTTC
CDR3aa: CASSSRDSPLWQYF

j_gene: TRBJ1-2
abundance: -
d_gene: TRBD1
v_gene: TRBV19
CDR3nt: TGTGCCAGTAGTCCCGGACAGGGCGCAGAAGCTATCACCTTC
CDR3aa: CASSPGQGAEAITF